This T cell receptor beta chain was profiled in a study of T cells in Graves' hyperthyroidism and ophthalmopathy. Broader study findings: From stable hyperthyroidism, ophthalmopathy was set apart by a 13 V-J model.

Template material for amplifying TCR beta CDR3 regions consisted of RNA transcripts. HTBI primers drove first-round RT-PCR of the TCR CDR3. One entry per CDR3 protein results from TCRdb running MiXCR on the multiplex PCR reads. The sample gives some 300,000 distinct CDR3 sequences, roughly a fifth of which show up once; under 40% is in the top ten. This clonotype was picked up a small number of times. The antigen is unknown. Germline-derived CDR1 and CDR2 are SEHNR and FQNEAQ (reference sequence). The CDR3 spans 16 residues. The V gene lost 5 bases and the J gene lost 8 bases, with 22 bases spanning the gap.

The V call is TRBV7-9, the J call TRBJ2-1; TRBD1 or TRBD2 may be the D gene (6 bases each). The sequenced sample consisted of blood. The source is a middle-aged man with Graves' ophthalmopathy. CDR3 DNA: TGTGCCAGCAGCCCGCAGCGGTCGGGGGCATTGTATGAGCAGTTCTTC. Its protein product is CASSPQRSGALYEQFF.